This TCR beta chain was documented in a study of T cell responses to AZD1222 COVID-19 vaccine. General study findings and limits: Donors were mostly white British, more females; clonal diversity possibly underestimated. Breadth and depth of Spike-specific TCRs rose after two AZD1222 doses.

Notes on this clone: No antigen is known for it.

Here immunoSEQ multiplex PCR was the method, and the copy in TCRdb shows in-frame clones only, minus some. The sample lists 150,000 to 200,000 clones; roughly 94% were seen once. The sequencing here drew on peripheral blood, taken on day 0 of AZD1222 vaccination. This receptor was obtained from an adult in good health.

The CDR3 DNA reads as TGTGCCAGTAGTAGACGGGGAGATAGCAATCAGCCCCAGCATTTT. It is translated as CASSRRGDSNQPQHF. The chain is built from TRBV19 and TRBJ1-5, with D hard to call. The germline gives CDR1 LNHDA, CDR2 SQIVND (reference sequence). V lost 4 bases to trimming and J lost 0 bases, with 10 bases between them. The CDR3 has 15 residues.